This TCR beta chain was recovered during a study of CD8+ T cells in alopecia areata (dated by TCRdb to 2016 to 2019). Describing the broader study: The treated patients, all with moderate-to-severe alopecia areata, were enrolled in an open-label pilot trial of oral tofacitinib given at 5 to 10 mg twice daily. Biopsies were taken from tofacitinib-treated patients at baseline and at 4 and 24 weeks of treatment, and a later scalp biopsy was taken in several of the tofacitinib-treated patients. Human TCRbeta sequencing covered scalp tissue and sorted CD4+ and CD8+ peripheral blood T cells from patchy and totalis/universalis alopecia areata patients and healthy controls. Tofacitinib was given for 6 to 18 months, followed by 6 months of follow-up off drug to assess delayed response and recurrence. RNA was extracted with the PAXgene miRNA kit for fixed scalp, the miRNeasy kit for PBMCs, and the RNeasy kit for mouse skin. immunoSEQ multiplex PCR using 35 Vbeta forward primers and 13 Jbeta reverse primers was used to amplify TCRbeta CDR3 regions. In both human patients and the C3H/HeJ mouse model, the study applied high-throughput TCRbeta sequencing to look at T cell clonal expansion in alopecia areata. The SALT score, which quantifies the percentage of affected scalp surface area, was used to measure disease severity in treated patients. Scalp clonality was compared among normal scalp (n=4), patchy alopecia areata scalp (n=8), and alopecia totalis/universalis scalp (n=8).

Concerning this clone: Its specific antigen is unknown. No much larger clone exists at a distance of one base, and base qualities are not known.

V is trimmed back by 4 bases and J by 6 bases, and the junction contains 6 bases that no gene match accounts for. The CDR3 numbers 13 residues from cysteine through phenylalanine. Of all the DNA, just the CDR3 is kept, 39 bases in frame from base 1. The germline V gene provides CDR1 SQVTM and CDR2 ANQGSEA. General conclusions and limits of the study: During tofacitinib treatment, many expanded lesional clones remained in scalp and blood, and this persistence may partly explain relapse after treatment is stopped. Shared TCR sequences between patients were less evident than in mice, which may be partly attributable to HLA diversity in the patient population. Compared with normal scalp, lesional scalp, particularly in alopecia totalis/universalis, had higher clonality and more expanded CD8+ clones, which suggests antigenic drive. Tofacitinib significantly decreased scalp clonality and the number of expanded CD8+ clones among the top 100 scalp clones. Scalp TCR repertoire analysis is complicated because resident alphabeta T cells in normal human skin are also sequenced, whereas mouse skin is dominated by gammadelta T cells. The treated cohort was small, with a single nonresponder, so links between baseline CD8+ expansion and response need larger studies.

Taken with the paper, the label for time point translates to: around 26 weeks on oral tofacitinib. The label giving this sample's treatment or condition can be read as: oral pan-JAK inhibitor, 5-10 mg twice daily. Peripheral blood and lesional scalp punch biopsies were obtained from patients with alopecia areata. PBMCs were isolated by density centrifugation and stained for CD3, CD4 and CD8, and CD4+ and CD8+ T cells were sorted on a FACSAria. The library was prepared using the immunoSEQ multiplex PCR assay. To provide template for TCR sequencing, every sample had RNA extracted and reverse transcribed into cDNA. First-strand cDNA was synthesized with SuperScript III using a 2:1 mix of oligo-dT and random hexamers. A synthetic immune receptor repertoire was used to measure amplification bias, and any remaining bias was corrected computationally. In the original analysis: After raw reads were preprocessed to remove errors, the CDR3 was defined following IMGT conventions as running from the conserved cysteine to phenylalanine. Clonality was calculated as 1 minus Shannon entropy normalized by log2 of the number of productive unique TCRs. Whether scalp clones were CD4 or CD8 was inferred by matching scalp TCRbeta sequences against CD4 and CD8 repertoires sorted from blood. Here the immuneACCESS table is served through TCRdb, limited to in-frame sequences with V and J called. Missing clones are a known gap in these copies; in checked studies unresolved V genes cover under half, and the rest lacks a known reason. V, J and clone size reflect that table, while D and trimming were determined from the DNA. The sample table holds 150,000 to 200,000 clones, of which about three fifths were seen once. Of the sample, approximately 0.93% falls within the top ten clones.

The source is a human donor with alopecia areata. Sequencing was performed on CD4+ T cells sorted from blood, taken at week 24, from a patient treated with tofacitinib. The rearrangement joined TRBV29-1 to TRBJ1-5, with 7 middle bases fitting TRBD1. The DNA is TGCAGCGTTGTGGGGCAGGGGGGTCAGCCCCAGCATTTT. Translated, it gives CSVVGQGGQPQHF.